These T cell receptor beta chains were read from a single sample in a study of CD4 T cells in relation to SARS-CoV-2 and coronaviruses. Assay: immunoSEQ multiplex PCR; the TCRdb copy retains only in-frame clones and omits some. The repertoire has tens of thousands of clones, 92% of them found once; the top ten carry about 0.4%. Sequencing was carried out using naive CD4+ T cells from PBMCs. These receptors were taken from an adult with COVID-19. Each CDR3 is given with its conserved first and last residue. Each record gives: V gene, J gene, D gene, clone size, CDR3 DNA, CDR3 protein. A D gene is named only where the DNA matches it firmly. Part of the rows lack a size; the others show once, few, many or a class for expanded clones.

>TRBV27|TRBJ2-7|TRBD1|-
TGTGCCAGCAGTTTACGGCAGGGGGCTGGTGAGCAGTACTTC
CASSLRQGAGEQYF
>TRBV19|TRBJ1-2|TRBD1|-
TGTGCCAGTAGTAAACAGGGGGGGGCCGCGGACTATGGCTACACCTTC
CASSKQGGAADYGYTF
>TRBV7-2|TRBJ2-1|TRBD2|-
TGTGCCAGCAGCTTACTACTAGCGGGGAACAATGAGCAGTTCTTC
CASSLLLAGNNEQFF
>TRBV29-1|TRBJ2-2|-|once
TGCAGCGTGCTGGACGCGGGACGGGTGAACACCGGGGAGCTGTTTTTT
CSVLDAGRVNTGELFF
>TRBV6-5|TRBJ2-3|-|-
TGTGCCAGCAGTTTGTCAGGTACAGATACGCAGTATTTT
CASSLSGTDTQYF
>TRBV7-9|TRBJ2-7|-|-
TGTGCCAGCAGCTTTGTACAGGGACCCTACGAGCAGTACTTC
CASSFVQGPYEQYF
>TRBV14|TRBJ2-7|-|-
TGTGCCAGCAGCCAAGAAGTTTGGGGCTACGAGCAGTACTTC
CASSQEVWGYEQYF
>TRBV5-1|TRBJ2-6|-|-
TGCGCCAGCAGCTTGAGGTTGGGTTCCGGGGCCAACGTCCTGACTTTC
CASSLRLGSGANVLTF
>TRBV6-5|TRBJ1-5|-|few
TGTGCCAGCACGGCGTCGGCGTTAGGTCAGCCCCAGCATTTT
CASTASALGQPQHF
>TRBV30|TRBJ2-7|TRBD2|-
TGTGCCTGGAGGGCGGGAGGGAGTTGGTCCTACGAGCAGTACTTC
CAWRAGGSWSYEQYF
>TRBV9|TRBJ2-1|-|few
TGTGCCAGCAGCGGGAGCTCCTACAATGAGCAGTTCTTC
CASSGSSYNEQFF
>TRBV5-4|TRBJ2-7|-|few
TGTGCCAGCAGTTCACGGATCCTTGGCGGCGAGCAGTACTTC
CASSSRILGGEQYF
>TRBV15|TRBJ2-2|TRBD1|-
TGTGCCACCAGCAGAGATTTAGTTGACTCCGGGACAGGGGTCACCGGGGAGCTGTTTTTT
CATSRDLVDSGTGVTGELFF
>TRBV29-1|TRBJ2-7|TRBD1|-
TGCAGCACACAGACAGGGGCAGGCGAGCAGTACTTC
CSTQTGAGEQYF
>TRBV3-1/TRBV3-2|TRBJ2-5|-|once
TGTGCCAGCAGCGAGGGGAGGGAGACCCAGTACTTC
CASSEGRETQYF
>TRBV5-1|TRBJ2-5|-|-
TGCGCCAGCAGCTTGGGGTGGTCGGGGGCGCTTGAGACCCAGTACTTC
CASSLGWSGALETQYF
>TRBV6-2/TRBV6-3|TRBJ1-2|-|-
TGTGCCAGCAGTCAGGTCCTAAGTGGCTACACCTTC
CASSQVLSGYTF
>TRBV5-4|TRBJ2-7|TRBD1|-
TGTGCCAGCAGCTCAGGGACAGGAGTCGATACGATGATTGAGCAGTACTTC
CASSSGTGVDTMIEQYF
>TRBV3-1/TRBV3-2|TRBJ2-1|TRBD2|-
TGTGCCAGCAGCCAAGGGCCCTCGGAGCGGGGAGCTGGCTACAATGAGCAGTTCTTC
CASSQGPSERGAGYNEQFF
>TRBV3-1/TRBV3-2|TRBJ1-2|TRBD1|-
TGTGCCAGCAGAAACAGGGGTAACTATGGCTACACCTTC
CASRNRGNYGYTF
>TRBV14|TRBJ1-4|-|-
TGTGCCAGCAGCCAAAGGGCAGCTAATGAAAAACTGTTTTTT
CASSQRAANEKLFF
>TRBV5-1|TRBJ2-5|-|-
TGCGCCAGCAGCTTGGATAGGCCAGAGACCCAGTACTTC
CASSLDRPETQYF
>TRBV5-5|TRBJ2-3|-|-
TGTGCCAGCAGCTTGCGGTTCAGGGGGGACACAGATACGCAGTATTTT
CASSLRFRGDTDTQYF
>TRBV28|TRBJ2-1|-|-
TGTGCCAGCAAGGGAGGGGGGGGTTCCTACAATGAGCAGTTCTTC
CASKGGGGSYNEQFF
>TRBV28|TRBJ2-7|TRBD2|-
TGTGCCAGTCACCGGACTAGCGACTACGAGCAGTACTTC
CASHRTSDYEQYF
>TRBV19|TRBJ1-1|-|-
TGTGCCAGTAGTCCCCAGGGCCCCAACACTGAAGCTTTCTTT
CASSPQGPNTEAFF
>TRBV19|TRBJ1-5|-|-
TGTGCCAGTACCCCCTTCACAGGAGGCCGTAATCAGCCCCAGCATTTT
CASTPFTGGRNQPQHF
>TRBV28|TRBJ2-1|-|-
TGTGCCAGCAAATCTACCTACAATGAGCAGTTCTTC
CASKSTYNEQFF
>TRBV19|TRBJ1-5|-|-
TGTGCCAGTAGCCCCTCGCGGAGAAACAATCAGCCCCAGCATTTT
CASSPSRRNNQPQHF
>TRBV14|TRBJ2-7|-|once
TGTGCCAGCAGCCACTCAAGCGAGCAGTACTTC
CASSHSSEQYF
>TRBV29-1|TRBJ2-6|-|-
TGCAGCGCCGAGAGCTCTGGGGCCAACGTCCTGACTTTC
CSAESSGANVLTF
>TRBV30|TRBJ1-1|-|-
TGTGCCTGGAACCTTGGGCAGACACCAATGAACACTGAAGCTTTCTTT
CAWNLGQTPMNTEAFF
>TRBV30|TRBJ2-1|TRBD2|-
TGTGCCTGGTCGTATAGCGGGAGGGCCTTGCGGTTCTTC
CAWSYSGRALRFF
>TRBV7-8|TRBJ1-2|-|few
TGTGCCAGCAGCTTAGGGACAGCCGGCGTCTATGGCTACACCTTC
CASSLGTAGVYGYTF
>TRBV12-3/TRBV12-4|TRBJ2-7|-|-
TGTGCCAGCAGTTTTGGACAGACCTACGAGCAGTACTTC
CASSFGQTYEQYF
>TRBV2|TRBJ1-5|TRBD1|-
TGTGCCAGCAGGTGGGACAGGGGAGGTAGCAATCAGCCCCAGCATTTT
CASRWDRGGSNQPQHF
>TRBV19|TRBJ1-5|-|-
TGTGCCAGTAGTATCACAGGGAGCAGCAATCAGCCCCAGCATTTT
CASSITGSSNQPQHF
>TRBV27|TRBJ2-1|TRBD2|-
TGTGCCAGCTTTTTCAAACGAGTAGCGGGAACCTCCTACAATGAGCAGTTCTTC
CASFFKRVAGTSYNEQFF
>TRBV5-4|TRBJ2-1|-|-
TGTGCCAGCAGCCCAACGAAAACAAAGCTCTCCTACAATGAGCAGTTCTTC
CASSPTKTKLSYNEQFF
>TRBV7-9|TRBJ2-2|TRBD2|-
TGTGCCAGCAGCTTAGTGCAATGGGGAGCGGGAAATACCGGGGAGCTGTTTTTT
CASSLVQWGAGNTGELFF
>TRBV15|TRBJ1-5|-|-
TGTGCCACCAGCAGAGACAGTGCTAGCAATCAGCCCCAGCATTTT
CATSRDSASNQPQHF
>TRBV23-1|TRBJ2-7|TRBD2|-
TGCGCCAGCAGTCTCGACTCGGGGAGGGGTCTCTACGAGCAGTACTTC
CASSLDSGRGLYEQYF
>TRBV4-1|TRBJ1-5|-|-
TGCGCCAGCAGCCAAGAGGGAGTTGGGAGTCAGCCCCAGCATTTT
CASSQEGVGSQPQHF
>TRBV25-1|TRBJ2-5|-|-
TGTGCCAGCAGTGCCCAGGTCCAAGAGACCCAGTACTTC
CASSAQVQETQYF
>TRBV28|TRBJ2-7|-|-
TGTGCCACCCAGGTCCCCAAAGAGCAGTACTTC
CATQVPKEQYF
>TRBV7-2|TRBJ2-7|-|-
TGTGCCAGCAGCTTAGGAGGGGGGGTTTACGAGCAGTACTTC
CASSLGGGVYEQYF
>TRBV28|TRBJ2-5|TRBD2|-
TGTGCCAGCGGGGGACTAGCGGGAACAGGCCAAGAGACCCAGTACTTC
CASGGLAGTGQETQYF
>TRBV6-6|TRBJ2-1|-|-
TGTGCCAGCGCAGGGTCTAGCTCCTACAATGAGCAGTTCTTC
CASAGSSSYNEQFF
>TRBV1|TRBJ2-2|-|-
TGCACCAGCAGCCAAGATAGGCGGGAGAACACCGGGGAGCTGTTTTTT
CTSSQDRRENTGELFF
>TRBV4-3|TRBJ2-7|TRBD1|-
TGCGCCAGCAGCCAAAACAGGGGACCCCCATTTGACGAGCAGTACTTC
CASSQNRGPPFDEQYF
>TRBV9|TRBJ2-1|TRBD1|-
TGTGCCAGCAGCGTCTGGACAGGCTTCGGAAATGAGCAGTTCTTC
CASSVWTGFGNEQFF
>TRBV7-8|TRBJ2-3|-|-
TGTGCCAGCAGCCCCTTACGAGGGGCTTCCTACCAGTATTTT
CASSPLRGASYQYF
>TRBV30|TRBJ2-1|TRBD2|-
TGTGCCTGGAGTGTAACCCTCGGCCTCCTCCAAGCGGGATCCAATGAGCAGTTCTTC
CAWSVTLGLLQAGSNEQFF
>TRBV18|TRBJ1-4|TRBD1|-
TGTGCCAGCTCACTGCCGGGACAGGGTGGTGAAAAACTGTTTTTT
CASSLPGQGGEKLFF
>TRBV5-1|TRBJ2-1|-|-
TGCGCCAGCAGCTTGGGGCTCCTCGCGGATGAGCAGTTCTTC
CASSLGLLADEQFF